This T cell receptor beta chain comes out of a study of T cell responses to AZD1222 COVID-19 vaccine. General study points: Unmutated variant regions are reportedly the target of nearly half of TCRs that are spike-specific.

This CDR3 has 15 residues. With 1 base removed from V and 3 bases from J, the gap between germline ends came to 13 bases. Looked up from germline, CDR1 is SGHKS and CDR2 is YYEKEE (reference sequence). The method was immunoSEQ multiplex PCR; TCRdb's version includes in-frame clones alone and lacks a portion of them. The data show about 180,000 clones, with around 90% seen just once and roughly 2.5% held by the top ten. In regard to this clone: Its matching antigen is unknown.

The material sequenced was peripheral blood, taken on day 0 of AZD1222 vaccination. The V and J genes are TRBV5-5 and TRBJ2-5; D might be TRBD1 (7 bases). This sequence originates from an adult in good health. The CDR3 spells CASSLTGQREETQYF. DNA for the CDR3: TGTGCCAGCAGCTTGACGGGACAGCGGGAAGAGACCCAGTACTTC.